The next 28 T cell receptor beta chains were all read from a single sample in a study of blood T cell repertoires in COVID-19. Clones were sequenced by immunoSEQ multiplex PCR, and TCRdb holds only the in-frame ones, with some missing. The table lists about 150,000 clones, approximately 85% of them singletons. Source material: peripheral blood. The receptors originated from a man aged 55-75 years with COVID-19, enrolled during active disease.

The genes are TRBV7-8 and TRBJ2-3; the match to TRBD1 covers 10 bases. The CDR3 totals 18 residues. Germline CDR1 is SGHVS and CDR2 is FQNEAQ. V lost 1 base, J lost 2 bases, and 9 bases stayed unmatched. The DNA for the CDR3 is TGTGCCAGCAGCTTAGGCCGGAGACAGGGGGCCATCACAGATACGCAGTATTTT. Residues: CASSLGRRQGAITDTQYF.

The rearrangement joins TRBV19 to TRBJ2-7; weak D call: TRBD1 (5 bases). Trimming shortened V by 7 bases and J by 6 bases, and 16 bases separated the two germline ends. CDR3 size: 13 residues. The germline V gene encodes CDR1 LNHDA and CDR2 SQIVND (reference sequence). The DNA for the CDR3 is TGTGCCAGTAAAATGCAGGGTTACAGCGAGCAGTACTTC. This gives the protein CASKMQGYSEQYF.

V and J are TRBV2 and TRBJ2-6; D ambiguous. V lost 5 bases to trimming and J lost 0 bases, with 5 bases between them. The germline gives CDR1 SNHLY, CDR2 FYNNEI. The CDR3 runs 14 residues. CDR3 region: CASSPVSGANVLTF. The CDR3 region has the DNA TGTGCCAGCAGTCCCGTCTCTGGGGCCAACGTCCTGACTTTC.

This clone was observed a single time. This rearrangement joins TRBV7-3 to TRBJ2-5, with 10 positions matching TRBD2. V trimming: 6 bases; J trimming: 4 bases; junction bases outside the gene matches: 11. This CDR3 has 16 residues. The germline V gene encodes CDR1 SGHTA and CDR2 FQGTGA. The CDR3 here is CASSSGLAVFPETQYF. In DNA, the CDR3 is TGTGCCAGCAGTTCTGGACTAGCGGTGTTTCCAGAGACCCAGTACTTC.

The chain links TRBV5-6 to TRBJ2-7; 11 nucleotides align to TRBD1. The J segment lost 2 bases and the V segment lost 4 bases, leaving 5 bases of the junction unmatched. The CDR3 has 15 residues. Germline CDR1 is SGHDT and CDR2 is YYEEEE. CDR3 DNA sequence: TGTGCCAGCAGCGCTGGGACAGGGGGACCCTACGAGCAGTACTTC. It specifies CASSAGTGGPYEQYF.

This chain links TRBV7-9 with TRBJ1-4, with 7 bases fitting TRBD1. The CDR3 consists of 14 residues. Germline V gives CDR1 SEHNR, CDR2 FQNEAQ (reference sequence). After removal of 4 bases from V and 6 bases from J, the junction contained 5 bases not matched to a gene. CDR3 loop: CASSWGTVDEKLFF. The CDR3 region has the DNA TGTGCCAGCAGCTGGGGGACAGTAGATGAAAAACTGTTTTTT.

The chain recombines TRBV5-1 with TRBJ1-6; TRBD1 agrees at 8 bases. CDR3 length equals 13 residues. CDR1 and CDR2 from the germline V gene are SGHRS and YFSETQ. V was clipped by 5 bases and J by 7 bases; unmatched bases: 2. CDR3 amino acids: CASRDRVNSPLHF. CDR3 sequence (DNA): TGCGCCAGCAGGGACAGGGTGAATTCACCCCTCCACTTT. The full variable domain, rest sourced from reference TRBV5-1 and TRBJ1-6, is KAGVTQTPRYLIKTRGQQVTLSCSPISGHRSVSWYQQTPGQGLQFLFEYFSETQRNKGNFPGRFSGRQFSNSRSEMNVSTLELGDSALYLCASRDRVNSPLHFGNGTRLTVT.

The chain combines TRBV3-1 (or the pseudogene TRBV3-2) with TRBJ2-1; 10 bases line up with TRBD1. Germline assignment: CDR1 LGHDT and CDR2 YNNKEL (reference sequence). CDR3 length equals 15 residues. Trimming cost V 3 bases and J 4 bases; bases outside gene matches: 3. CDR3 nucleotides: TGTGCCAGCAGCCACGGACAGGGGGGTTACAATGAGCAGTTCTTC. Its translation: CASSHGQGGYNEQFF.

The chain recombines TRBV28 with TRBJ1-6; D is possibly TRBD1 (5 bases). The CDR3 is 14 residues long. Looked up from germline, CDR1 is MDHEN and CDR2 is SYDVKM. V was clipped by 6 bases and J by 7 bases, with 13 bases between them. The CDR3 protein is CASRGEVPNSPLHF. The CDR3 coding sequence is TGTGCCAGCAGGGGGGAGGTCCCAAATTCACCCCTCCACTTT.

A few counts support this clone. CDR3 residues: CASSWGGIPSTGELFF. DNA for the CDR3: TGCGCCAGCAGCTGGGGGGGTATCCCGTCCACCGGGGAGCTGTTTTTT. This chain connects TRBV5-1 to TRBJ2-2, with 7 bases aligning to TRBD2. Looked up from germline, CDR1 is SGHRS and CDR2 is YFSETQ. The CDR3 runs 16 residues. The ends lost 3 bases at V and 4 bases at J; junction bases unmatched: 9.

This clone was seen just once. V gene TRBV29-1 combines with J gene TRBJ1-2, with 10 bases identical to TRBD1. Germline CDR1 SQVTM, CDR2 ANQGSEA. J was trimmed by 3 bases and V by 6 bases; bases with no gene match: 13. CDR3 length: 16 residues. In DNA, the CDR3 is TGCAGCGTGCGAGGACAGGGGGAAACTATCGACTATGGCTACACCTTC. Translated: CSVRGQGETIDYGYTF.

This sequence joins TRBV28 and TRBJ2-7; D is uncertain. Trimming pared 5 bases from V and 1 base from J, leaving 12 bases between. Germline CDR1 reads MDHEN; CDR2 reads SYDVKM. This CDR3 has 14 residues. Here the CDR3 DNA reads TGTGCCAGCAGTACTCCTCACTCGTCCTACGAGCAGTACTTC. As protein: CASSTPHSSYEQYF.

The chain combines TRBV5-4 with TRBJ2-7; TRBD2 matches 14 bases. Germline trimming cut 2 bases from V and 3 bases from J; bases unmatched to any gene: 4. The CDR3 extends over 16 amino acids. CDR1 and CDR2 (germline): SGHNT, YYREEE (reference sequence). The CDR3 sequence: CASSLGTSGSFYEQYF. The CDR3 coding sequence is TGTGCCAGCAGCTTAGGGACTAGCGGGAGTTTCTACGAGCAGTACTTC.

The V call is TRBV10-3, the J call TRBJ1-5; D uncertain. This CDR3 comprises 14 residues. CDR1 is ENHRY, CDR2 SYGVKD, per germline. The V end was cut by 0 bases, the J end by 4 bases, with 7 bases between. The DNA for the CDR3 is TGTGCCATCAGTGAGTCGACGGGAAATCAGCCCCAGCATTTT. Amino acids: CAISESTGNQPQHF.

The chain employs TRBV29-1 and TRBJ2-1; D call uncertain. The CDR3 is 14 residues long. V dropped 6 bases and J dropped 7 bases, with 19 bases sitting between them. Germline V gene data show CDR1 as SQVTM and CDR2 as ANQGSEA. In DNA, the CDR3 is TGCAGCGTCTTTGGCGCGCGGCCCTCTAATGAGCAGTTCTTC. Its translation is CSVFGARPSNEQFF.

The rearrangement joins TRBV27 to TRBJ1-5; no definite D call. Trimming shortened V by 9 bases and J by 4 bases, and 16 bases separated the two germline ends. CDR1 MNHEY and CDR2 SMNVEV come from the germline V gene (reference sequence). This CDR3 spans 14 amino acids. The CDR3 coding sequence is TGTGCCAGTAGAGTACGAGGTGGGAATCAGCCCCAGCATTTT. Its translation is CASRVRGGNQPQHF.

Turning to this clone: Other DNA sequences in the same sample also yield this CDR3. This sequence joins TRBV18 and TRBJ1-1; D gene ambiguous. Germline assignment: CDR1 KGHSH and CDR2 LQKENI. The CDR3 totals 15 residues. V gave up 3 bases and J gave up 3 bases, with 14 bases separating them. CDR3 in DNA: TGTGCCAGCTCACCCCGGGGTCGTGTGGACACTGAAGCTTTCTTT. Translated: CASSPRGRVDTEAFF. Supplemented by reference TRBV18 and TRBJ1-1, the full variable domain reads NAGVMQNPRHLVRRRGQEARLRCSPMKGHSHVYWYRQLPEEGLKFMVYLQKENIIDESGMPKERFSAEFPKEGPSILRIQQVVRGDSAAYFCASSPRGRVDTEAFFGQGTRLTVV.

The chain combines TRBV11-2 with TRBJ2-7; D perhaps matches TRBD2 (7 bases). The CDR3 is made up of 12 amino acids. V dropped 6 bases and J dropped 12 bases, with 18 bases sitting between them. The germline V gene encodes CDR1 SGHAT and CDR2 FQNNGV. The CDR3 is CASSWEGGSRYF. Written as DNA, the CDR3 is TGTGCCAGCAGTTGGGAGGGGGGTAGTAGGTACTTC.

The CDR3 region has the DNA TGTGCCACCAGTGGTGTGGACAGGGGGCACGGCGGGGAGCTGTTTTTT. Amino acid sequence: CATSGVDRGHGGELFF. The rearrangement links TRBV24-1 to TRBJ2-2; 11 positions match TRBD1. CDR1 is KGHDR and CDR2 is SFDVKD in the germline V gene. The ends lost 5 bases at V and 7 bases at J; junction bases unmatched: 8. There are 16 residues in the CDR3.

The genes are TRBV6-2 or TRBV6-3 and TRBJ2-1, with TRBD2 identical over 8 bases. Trimming removed 6 bases from V and 4 bases from J; junction bases left unmatched: 17. Germline CDR1 MNHEY, CDR2 SVGEGT. The CDR3 totals 18 residues. The CDR3, as DNA: TGTGCCAGCAGCCACCCGTCAGCGGGAGTATTAGGGTACAATGAGCAGTTCTTC. Its protein product is CASSHPSAGVLGYNEQFF.

The rearrangement joins TRBV18 to TRBJ2-3; no reliable D call. CDR3 size: 14 residues. Trimming cost V 1 base and J 4 bases, with 9 bases left between them. Germline CDR1 KGHSH, CDR2 LQKENI. The CDR3 region is CASSPRSVPDTQYF. The CDR3 nucleotides are TGTGCCAGCTCACCACGTTCGGTCCCAGATACGCAGTATTTT.

The chain joins TRBV4-3 to TRBJ1-5, with TRBD1 matching 7 bases. Germline V gene sequence: CDR1 LGHNA, CDR2 YSLEER. Trimming cost V 0 bases and J 1 base; bases outside gene matches: 9. There are 18 residues in the CDR3. The chain's CDR3 is CASSQEEAGTVSNQPQHF. The CDR3 DNA follows: TGCGCCAGCAGCCAAGAAGAGGCCGGGACAGTAAGCAATCAGCCCCAGCATTTT.

The rearrangement links TRBV12-3 or TRBV12-4 to TRBJ1-2; D perhaps matches TRBD1 (5 bases). V shed 5 bases and J shed 8 bases, with 15 bases lying between them. The CDR3 length is 13 residues. The CDR3 loop is CASSLIQTGGYTF. CDR3 bases: TGTGCCAGCAGTCTAATCCAAACAGGAGGCTACACCTTC.

This chain connects TRBV7-2 to TRBJ1-5; 9 nucleotides align to TRBD1. Germline CDR1 and CDR2: SGHTA and FQGNSA. The junction had 13 bases not matched to a gene; V was cut back by 4 bases and J by 0 bases. The CDR3 is 19 residues long. In DNA, the CDR3 is TGTGCCAGCAGCTCCAACACAGGGGGCGGCCTATATAGCAATCAGCCCCAGCATTTT. Protein product: CASSSNTGGGLYSNQPQHF.

The gene calls are TRBV6-1 and TRBJ1-1; D possibly corresponds to TRBD1 (6 bases). Trimming pared 3 bases from V and 3 bases from J, leaving 8 bases between. The CDR3 spans 13 residues. Germline loops: CDR1 MNHNS, CDR2 SASEGT. In nucleotides, the CDR3 is TGTGCCAGCAGTGAGAGGGGGTACACTGAAGCTTTCTTT. Amino acids: CASSERGYTEAFF.

This chain joins TRBV27 and TRBJ1-1, with 8 positions matching TRBD1. Germline CDR1 and CDR2: MNHEY and SMNVEV (reference sequence). The CDR3 runs to 13 residues. V shed 4 bases, J shed 7 bases, and the junction held 5 bases outside the gene matches. The CDR3 loop reads CASSWQGAGEAFF. In DNA, the CDR3 is TGTGCCAGCAGTTGGCAGGGGGCGGGTGAAGCTTTCTTT.

The chain employs TRBV18 and TRBJ1-2; the D gene is possibly TRBD1 (5 bases). This CDR3 region has 15 residues. Trimming took off 0 bases at V and 3 bases at J, with 11 bases between the two ends. The germline gives CDR1 KGHSH, CDR2 LQKENI. The CDR3 bases are TGTGCCAGCTCACCACCGATGGCACAGGACTATGGCTACACCTTC. Amino acids: CASSPPMAQDYGYTF.

The chain carries TRBV28 and TRBJ1-5; D is unclear. There are 16 residues in the CDR3. The V end was cut by 5 bases, the J end by 0 bases, with 14 bases between. Germline CDR1 is MDHEN and CDR2 is SYDVKM. CDR3 sequence reads: CASSVFWQDSNQPQHF. CDR3 in DNA: TGTGCCAGCAGTGTATTTTGGCAGGATAGCAATCAGCCCCAGCATTTT.